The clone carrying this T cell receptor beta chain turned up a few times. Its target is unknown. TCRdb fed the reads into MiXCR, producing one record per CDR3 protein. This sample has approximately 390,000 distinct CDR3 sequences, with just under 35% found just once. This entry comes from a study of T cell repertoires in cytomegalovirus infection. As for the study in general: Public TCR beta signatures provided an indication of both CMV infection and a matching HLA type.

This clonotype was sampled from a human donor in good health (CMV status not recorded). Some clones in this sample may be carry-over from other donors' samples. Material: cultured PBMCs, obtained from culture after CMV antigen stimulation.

The CDR3 region is CASRKDTGTQYF. DNA for the CDR3: TGCGCCAGCAGAAAGGACACGGGTACGCAGTATTTT. The chain joins TRBV5-1 to TRBJ2-3; a weak D match, TRBD1 (5 bases). CDR3 length: 12 residues. CDR1 is SGHRS and CDR2 is YFSETQ in the germline V gene. The V and J ends lost 5 bases and 8 bases respectively, with 12 bases between them.